The 30 T cell receptor beta chains in this list originate from one sample, sequenced in a study of shared clonotypes between healthy human individuals (dated by TCRdb to the early 2020s). Libraries were made using the immunoSEQ multiplex PCR assay. TCRdb obtained this table from immuneACCESS and retained in-frame rearrangements with V and J assigned. These tables miss some clones; where compared with another copy, unresolved V genes account for less than half of the shortfall, and the remainder is unexplained. The sample yields millions of clones; 85% to 95% were counted once. The top ten hold more than 0.1% of the sample. Sequencing was carried out using naive CD4+ T cells sorted from blood. The sample's cell subset or site label, in plain terms: CD45RA+ positively selected. These TCRs come from a man younger than 35 in good health.

CDR3 sequence (DNA): TGTGCCAGCAGCCAAGGTAGTAGCGGTACCTACGAGCAGTACTTC. It specifies CASSQGSSGTYEQYF. The chain combines TRBV4-2 with TRBJ2-7, with D maybe TRBD2 (6 bases). With 1 base removed from V and 2 bases from J, the gap between germline ends came to 12 bases. Germline-derived CDR1 and CDR2 are LGHNA and YNFKEQ. The length of the CDR3 is 15 residues.

The chain is built from TRBV10-2 and TRBJ1-4, with D perhaps TRBD1 (6 bases). Trimming stripped 5 bases from V and 7 bases from J, with 14 bases between. Germline CDR1 WSHSY, CDR2 SAAADI. The CDR3 runs to 14 residues. The CDR3 protein is CASSPGAVGEKLFF. The CDR3 DNA reads TGCGCCAGCAGTCCAGGGGCCGTGGGTGAAAAACTGTTTTTT.

About this clone itself: At the DNA level, this CDR3 is encoded by other sequences in the same sample as well. V gene TRBV29-1 combines with J gene TRBJ1-5; D is uncertain. Between the trimmed V and J ends, which lost 4 bases and 3 bases, there was a span of 7 bases. CDR1 SQVTM and CDR2 ANQGSEA come from the germline V gene. This CDR3 comprises 12 residues. The CDR3 DNA sequence: TGCAGCGTTGGAGATTCCAATCAGCCCCAGCATTTT. As protein: CSVGDSNQPQHF.

The chain recombines TRBV10-3 with TRBJ1-6; D is undetermined. Deletions cut 0 bases from V and 10 bases from J, with 13 bases between. The germline gives CDR1 ENHRY, CDR2 SYGVKD. This CDR3 region has 15 residues. The CDR3: CAISESVFSDSPLHF. Here the CDR3 DNA reads TGTGCCATCAGTGAGTCGGTGTTCTCGGACTCACCCCTCCACTTT.

This chain joins TRBV5-1 and TRBJ2-1; the match to TRBD1 covers 7 bases. This CDR3 comprises 13 residues. Germline V lookup: CDR1 SGHRS, CDR2 YFSETQ. Losses at the gene ends were 5 bases for V and 10 bases for J; bases not matched to a gene: 9. CDR3 protein: CASSWTGGSEQFF. The CDR3, as DNA: TGCGCCAGCAGTTGGACAGGAGGTTCAGAGCAGTTCTTC.

The chain combines TRBV6-1 with TRBJ2-7; TRBD1 agrees at 7 bases. Trimming cost V 6 bases and J 5 bases; bases outside gene matches: 13. Germline V gives CDR1 MNHNS, CDR2 SASEGT. The CDR3 totals 15 residues. The CDR3 protein is CASSGQGQAVDEQYF. As DNA, the CDR3 is TGTGCCAGCAGCGGACAAGGACAGGCGGTGGACGAGCAGTACTTC.

Concerning this clone itself: An end of the junction does not agree with germline; a read error may underlie this. The chain joins TRBV7-7 to TRBJ2-1, with D possibly TRBD2 on 5 matching bases. This CDR3 region has 15 residues. Germline-derived CDR1 and CDR2 are SSHAT and FNYEAQ (reference sequence). The CDR3 DNA sequence: TGTGCTAGCAGCTTGTCAGGTCTAGGAGGCAATGAGCAGTTCTTC. Amino acid sequence: CASSLSGLGGNEQFF. Variable domain in full (rest from reference TRBV7-7 and TRBJ2-1): GAGVSQSPRYKVTKRGQDVTLRCDPISSHATLYWYQQALGQGPEFLTYFNYEAQPDKSGLPSDRFSAERPEGSISTLTIQRTEQRDSAMYRCASSLSGLGGNEQFFGPGTRLTVL.

V is TRBV21-1 and J is TRBJ2-1. TRBV21-1 counts as a pseudogene. The CDR3 extends over 15 amino acids. The CDR3 region has the DNA TGTGCCAGCAGCAAAAAAGGGTTTGAATCCAATGAGCAGTTCTTC. Translating it yields CASSKKGFESNEQFF.

The rearrangement links TRBV13 to TRBJ2-2, with D possibly matching TRBD1 (5 bases). The germline CDR1 and CDR2 sequences are PRHDT and FYEKMQ (reference sequence). Trimming left V 4 bases short and J 7 bases short, with 16 bases between. CDR3 length: 15 residues. The CDR3 here is CASSSVGPGNGELFF. In DNA, the CDR3 is TGTGCCAGCAGCTCGGTCGGACCAGGGAACGGGGAGCTGTTTTTT.

This sequence joins TRBV6-5 and TRBJ2-7; tentatively, D is TRBD1 or TRBD2 (7 bases each). This CDR3 comprises 14 residues. Germline V lookup: CDR1 MNHEY, CDR2 SVGAGI. V dropped 7 bases and J dropped 3 bases, with 16 bases sitting between them. CDR3 DNA sequence: TGTGCCAGCAAGAGGCAGGGGGGGATCTACGAGCAGTACTTC. It encodes CASKRQGGIYEQYF.

Note on this clone: This sample also contains other DNA sequences that code for the same CDR3. The chain links TRBV6-5 to TRBJ2-7; TRBD1 agrees at 10 bases. Per germline, CDR1 MNHEY and CDR2 SVGAGI. The length of the CDR3 is 14 residues. Losses at the gene ends were 5 bases for V and 2 bases for J; bases not matched to a gene: 3. Here the CDR3 reads CASSSDRGPYEQYF. Here the CDR3 DNA reads TGTGCCAGCAGTAGTGACAGGGGGCCCTACGAGCAGTACTTC.

This clone occurred once. V is TRBV6-1 and J is TRBJ2-7; 8 positions agree with TRBD1. The germline V gene has CDR1 MNHNS and CDR2 SASEGT. The CDR3 has 13 residues. Germline trimming cut 5 bases from V and 5 bases from J; bases unmatched to any gene: 5. The CDR3 reads CASSRTGRDEQYF. The CDR3 region has the DNA TGTGCCAGCAGTCGGACAGGGCGGGACGAGCAGTACTTC.

This clone has a single count. The chain combines TRBV19 with TRBJ2-5; D gene uncertain. CDR1 and CDR2 (germline): LNHDA, SQIVND (reference sequence). CDR3 length: 13 residues. Trimming removed 1 base from V and 4 bases from J, with 7 bases in between. CDR3 in amino acids: CASSIAVGETQYF. CDR3 DNA sequence: TGTGCCAGTAGTATAGCAGTAGGAGAGACCCAGTACTTC. Together with reference TRBV19 and TRBJ2-5, the CDR3 gives the full variable domain: DGGITQSPKYLFRKEGQNVTLSCEQNLNHDAMYWYRQDPGQGLRLIYYSQIVNDFQKGDIAEGYSVSREKKESFPLTVTSAQKNPTAFYLCASSIAVGETQYFGPGTRLLVL.

This chain joins TRBV18 and TRBJ1-2, with TRBD1 identical over 7 bases. The CDR3 extends over 14 amino acids. The J segment lost 9 bases and the V segment lost 2 bases, leaving 9 bases of the junction unmatched. Germline assignment: CDR1 KGHSH and CDR2 LQKENI. CDR3 in DNA: TGTGCCAGCTCACCAACGACAGGGTGGGCAAGCTACACCTTC. This gives the protein CASSPTTGWASYTF.

In this sample, this clone turned up a few times. The chain has TRBV2 and TRBJ2-3; 8 bases match TRBD1. Per germline, CDR1 SNHLY and CDR2 FYNNEI. The CDR3 is made up of 15 amino acids. J lost 0 bases, V lost 6 bases, and 5 bases had no gene match. The CDR3 loop is CASRSQGVSTDTQYF. DNA for the CDR3: TGTGCCAGCAGGTCACAGGGGGTAAGCACAGATACGCAGTATTTT. Full variable domain (missing parts from reference TRBV2 and TRBJ2-3): EPEVTQTPSHQVTQMGQEVILRCVPISNHLYFYWYRQILGQKVEFLVSFYNNEISEKSEIFDDQFSVERPDGSNFTLKIRSTKLEDSAMYFCASRSQGVSTDTQYFGPGTRLTVL.

The chain has TRBV10-3 and TRBJ1-1; D ambiguous. The CDR3 is made up of 13 amino acids. Trimming left V 8 bases short and J 1 base short, with 11 bases between. CDR1 and CDR2 (germline): ENHRY, SYGVKD. CDR3 bases: TGTGCCATCGCTCGGGCAGGGAACACTGAAGCTTTCTTT. It yields the protein CAIARAGNTEAFF.

In its sample, this clone was seen once. V usage is TRBV5-4 and J usage is TRBJ1-6, with D possibly matching TRBD1 (5 bases). V shed 8 bases and J shed 6 bases, with 18 bases lying between them. Germline-derived CDR1 and CDR2 are SGHNT and YYREEE (reference sequence). The CDR3 consists of 15 residues. The CDR3: CASADMGPPNSPLHF. The CDR3 nucleotides are TGTGCCAGTGCCGACATGGGGCCCCCTAATTCACCCCTCCACTTT.

The rearrangement joins TRBV30 to TRBJ2-3; TRBD1 agrees at 8 bases. Per germline, CDR1 GTSNPN and CDR2 SVGIG (reference sequence). The CDR3 length is 16 residues. J gave up 2 bases and V 3 bases, and 10 bases lay outside the gene matches. CDR3 nucleotide sequence: TGTGCCTGGAGGCCGGGACAGGATTTTTTCACAGATACGCAGTATTTT. Translated: CAWRPGQDFFTDTQYF.

CDR3 sequence reads: CASSYGGGGEAFF. The CDR3 DNA is TGTGCCAGCAGTTACGGGGGCGGCGGTGAAGCTTTCTTT. This sequence joins TRBV6-5 and TRBJ1-1; D might be TRBD1 (6 bases). The CDR3 spans 13 residues. Trimming removed 2 bases at V and 7 bases at J, with 11 bases between. Germline-derived CDR1 and CDR2 are MNHEY and SVGAGI.

The chain recombines TRBV28 with TRBJ1-1, with a possible D match to TRBD1 (6 bases). The germline CDR1 and CDR2 sequences are MDHEN and SYDVKM. The CDR3 totals 15 residues. V dropped 3 bases and J dropped 5 bases, with 16 bases sitting between them. The CDR3 DNA follows: TGTGCCAGCAGTTTCAGACCCCAGGGGAAAACTGAAGCTTTCTTT. Translating gives CASSFRPQGKTEAFF.

This clone has a single count. The gene calls are TRBV28 and TRBJ2-3; D might be TRBD1 (5 bases). This CDR3 region has 19 residues. CDR1 MDHEN and CDR2 SYDVKM come from the germline V gene. The V end was cut by 3 bases, the J end by 0 bases, with 22 bases between. The CDR3 DNA follows: TGTGCCAGCAGTTTGGACCCTAGGGGAAAACTAACTAGCACAGATACGCAGTATTTT. It translates to CASSLDPRGKLTSTDTQYF.

This clone was seen once. This chain uses TRBV9 with TRBJ2-3; 7 bases align to TRBD2. Trimming took 0 bases from V and 2 from J; bases not matched to a gene: 15. Germline V gene lookup returns CDR1 SGDLS and CDR2 YYNGEE. CDR3 length: 19 residues. The CDR3 nucleotides read TGTGCCAGCAGCGTAGCTACGGCGGCTAGCGGAGGTTCCACAGATACGCAGTATTTT. This translates into CASSVATAASGGSTDTQYF.

This sequence joins TRBV28 and TRBJ2-1; D not resolved. Trimming removed 5 bases at V and 3 bases at J, with 2 bases between. In germline, CDR1 is MDHEN, CDR2 SYDVKM. The CDR3 spans 11 residues. The CDR3 region is CASSHYNEQFF. The DNA of the CDR3 is TGTGCCAGCAGTCACTACAATGAGCAGTTCTTC. Combining the CDR3 with reference TRBV28 and TRBJ2-1 gives the whole variable domain DVKVTQSSRYLVKRTGEKVFLECVQDMDHENMFWYRQDPGLGLRLIYFSYDVKMKEKGDIPEGYSVSREKKERFSLILESASTNQTSMYLCASSHYNEQFFGPGTRLTVL.

Turning to this clone: The sample contains more than one DNA sequence encoding this CDR3. This rearrangement joins TRBV30 to TRBJ2-5; D unresolved. V lost 1 base, J lost 3 bases, and 9 bases lay in between. Per germline, CDR1 GTSNPN and CDR2 SVGIG (reference sequence). This CDR3 is built from 13 residues. The chain's CDR3 is CAWSGALKETQYF. CDR3 sequence (DNA): TGTGCCTGGAGTGGGGCACTTAAAGAGACCCAGTACTTC.

The V and J genes are TRBV10-3 and TRBJ2-3, with 13 bases matching TRBD2. From germline, CDR1 is ENHRY and CDR2 SYGVKD. J lost 5 bases, V lost 0 bases, and 8 bases had no gene match. The CDR3 has 18 residues. In DNA, the CDR3 is TGTGCCATCAGTGAGTCCCCTGGACTAGCGGGAGCGGTAGATACGCAGTATTTT. Translation gives CAISESPGLAGAVDTQYF.

The chain recombines TRBV5-1 with TRBJ2-3, with 9 bases fitting TRBD2. CDR3 length equals 16 residues. In germline, CDR1 is SGHRS, CDR2 YFSETQ. Trimming removed 0 bases from V and 1 base from J; junction bases left unmatched: 3. The CDR3 protein is CASSLVQREGTDTQYF. CDR3 bases: TGCGCCAGCAGCTTGGTTCAGCGGGAGGGCACAGATACGCAGTATTTT.

The chain recombines TRBV5-5 with TRBJ2-1, with a possible D match to TRBD2 (6 bases). Per germline, CDR1 SGHKS and CDR2 YYEKEE (reference sequence). The CDR3 extends over 14 amino acids. Trimming pared 7 bases from V and 5 bases from J, leaving 16 bases between. The CDR3 sequence: CASLGTPQHNEQFF. Written as DNA, the CDR3 is TGTGCCAGCCTAGGGACTCCTCAGCACAATGAGCAGTTCTTC.

The chain carries TRBV18 and TRBJ2-7; D possibly matches TRBD1 or TRBD2 (5 bases each). Per germline, CDR1 KGHSH and CDR2 LQKENI. The V and J ends lost 3 bases and 3 bases respectively, with 12 bases between them. This CDR3 is built from 14 residues. DNA for the CDR3: TGTGCCAGCTCACCTCCAGGGAGCGGCTACGAGCAGTACTTC. Its translation is CASSPPGSGYEQYF.

The chain carries TRBV29-1 and TRBJ2-5; the D is unclear. V lost 5 bases and J lost 5, with 12 bases in between. The CDR3 has 12 residues. In germline, CDR1 is SQVTM, CDR2 ANQGSEA. CDR3 DNA sequence: TGCAGCGTTAGTCGGGTGACGGAGACCCAGTACTTC. As protein: CSVSRVTETQYF.

As for this clone: This may be a read error, as it is one base from a much larger clone. The V gene is TRBV30, the J gene TRBJ1-1; no clear D. The CDR3 has 12 residues. Germline V gives CDR1 GTSNPN, CDR2 SVGIG (reference sequence). The CDR3 DNA follows: TGTGCCTGGATCACAGCGAACACTGAAGCTTCCTTT. Protein sequence: CAWITANTEASF.